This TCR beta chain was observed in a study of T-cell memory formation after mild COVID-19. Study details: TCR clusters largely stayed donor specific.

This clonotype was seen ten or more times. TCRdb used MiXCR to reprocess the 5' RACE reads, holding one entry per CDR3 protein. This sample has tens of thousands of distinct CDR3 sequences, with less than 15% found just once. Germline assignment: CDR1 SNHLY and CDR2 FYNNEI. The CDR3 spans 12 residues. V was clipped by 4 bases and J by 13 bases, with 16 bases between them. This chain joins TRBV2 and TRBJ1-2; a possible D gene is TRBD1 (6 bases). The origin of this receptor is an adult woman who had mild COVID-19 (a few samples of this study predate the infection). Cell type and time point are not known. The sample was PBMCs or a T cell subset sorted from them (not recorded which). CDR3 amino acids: CASSGQGRGGTF. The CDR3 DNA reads TGTGCCAGCAGTGGTCAGGGGCGTGGTGGCACCTTC. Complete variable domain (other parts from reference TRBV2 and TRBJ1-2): EPEVTQTPSHQVTQMGQEVILRCVPISNHLYFYWYRQILGQKVEFLVSFYNNEISEKSEIFDDQFSVERPDGSNFTLKIRSTKLEDSAMYFCASSGQGRGGTFGSGTRLTVV.